The entry below describes one T cell receptor (beta chain). TCRdb's copy holds only in-frame clones and misses some; the assay was immunoSEQ multiplex PCR. The sample lists around 60,000 clones, roughly 93% seen once, with approximately 2% in the top ten. Germline V gene sequence: CDR1 SGHNT, CDR2 YENEEA. This CDR3 is 16 amino acids long. Trimming cost V 5 bases and J 2 bases; bases outside gene matches: 9. This sample is part of a study of T cell changes during pregnancy in multiple sclerosis. The chain couples TRBV11-3 to TRBJ2-3, with 8 bases that match TRBD2. This TCR came from a female donor with multiple sclerosis, enrolled in a pregnancy study. The sample in question was peripheral blood, obtained after pregnancy. CDR3 DNA sequence: TGTGCCAGCAGCCCGGGACTAGATGAAGTCACAGATACGCAGTATTTT. It specifies CASSPGLDEVTDTQYF.